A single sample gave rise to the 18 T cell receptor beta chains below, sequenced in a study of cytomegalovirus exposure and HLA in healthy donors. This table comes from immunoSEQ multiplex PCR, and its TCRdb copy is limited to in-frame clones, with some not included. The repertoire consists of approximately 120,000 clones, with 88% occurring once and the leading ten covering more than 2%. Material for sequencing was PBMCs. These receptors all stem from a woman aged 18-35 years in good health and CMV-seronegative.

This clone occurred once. CDR3 sequence reads: CASSLFPPQGDYGYTF. The CDR3 nucleotides read TGTGCCAGCAGCTTATTTCCCCCACAGGGCGACTATGGCTACACCTTC. This chain uses TRBV7-2 with TRBJ1-2; a weak D match, TRBD1 (6 bases). Trimming left V 2 bases short and J 3 bases short, with 16 bases between. The CDR3 sequence is 16 residues long. Germline V gives CDR1 SGHTA, CDR2 FQGNSA.

The CDR3 DNA is TGTGCCAGCAGTACGACCGGGACAGGGGGTTTTATCTATGGCTACACCTTC. Its protein product is CASSTTGTGGFIYGYTF. The chain links TRBV28 to TRBJ1-2; 11 nucleotides match TRBD1. The CDR3 contains 17 residues. Trimming cost V 5 bases and J 4 bases; bases outside gene matches: 12. Germline CDR1 reads MDHEN; CDR2 reads SYDVKM.

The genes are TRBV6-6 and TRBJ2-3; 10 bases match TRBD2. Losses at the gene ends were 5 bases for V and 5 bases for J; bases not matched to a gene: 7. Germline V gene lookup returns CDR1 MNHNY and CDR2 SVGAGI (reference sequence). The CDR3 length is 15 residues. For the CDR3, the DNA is TGTGCCAGCAGTCCCGGACTAGCGGCCCTAGATACGCAGTATTTT. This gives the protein CASSPGLAALDTQYF.

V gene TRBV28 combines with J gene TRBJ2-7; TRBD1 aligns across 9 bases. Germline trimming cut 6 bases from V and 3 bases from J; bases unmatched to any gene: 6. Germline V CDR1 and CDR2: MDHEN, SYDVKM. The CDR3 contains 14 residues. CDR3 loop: CASSHRDRDYEQYF. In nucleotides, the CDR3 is TGTGCCAGCAGCCACCGGGACAGGGACTACGAGCAGTACTTC.

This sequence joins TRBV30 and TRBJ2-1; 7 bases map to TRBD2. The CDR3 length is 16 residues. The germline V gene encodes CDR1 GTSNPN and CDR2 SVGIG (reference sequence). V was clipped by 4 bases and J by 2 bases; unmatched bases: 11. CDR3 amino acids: CAWIGVVGGTYNEQFF. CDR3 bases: TGTGCCTGGATTGGAGTCGTGGGGGGGACCTACAATGAGCAGTTCTTC.

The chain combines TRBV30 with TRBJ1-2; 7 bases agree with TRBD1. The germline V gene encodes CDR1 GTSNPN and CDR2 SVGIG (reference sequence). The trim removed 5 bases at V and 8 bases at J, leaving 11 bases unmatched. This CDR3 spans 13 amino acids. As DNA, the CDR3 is TGTGCCTGGGGAAGAGGGACAGACGGGGGCTACACCTTC. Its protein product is CAWGRGTDGGYTF.

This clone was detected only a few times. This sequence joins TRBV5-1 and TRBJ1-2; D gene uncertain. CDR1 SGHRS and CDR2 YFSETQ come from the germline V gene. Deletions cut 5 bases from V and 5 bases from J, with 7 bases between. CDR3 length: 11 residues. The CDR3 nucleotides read TGCGCCAGCAGTGAGGGTTATGGCTACACCTTC. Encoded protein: CASSEGYGYTF.

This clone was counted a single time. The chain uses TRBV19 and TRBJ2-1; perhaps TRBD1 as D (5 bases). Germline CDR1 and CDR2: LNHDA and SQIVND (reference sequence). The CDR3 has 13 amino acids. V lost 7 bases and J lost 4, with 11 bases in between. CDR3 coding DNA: TGTGCCAGTACAGACAGAGGTTACAATGAGCAGTTCTTC. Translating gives CASTDRGYNEQFF.

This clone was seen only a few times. The CDR3 region is CASRSTGTSVNEQFF. The CDR3 region has the DNA TGCGCCAGCAGATCCACCGGGACTAGCGTAAATGAGCAGTTCTTC. V and J are TRBV5-1 and TRBJ2-1, with 10 bases matching TRBD2. CDR3 length: 15 residues. Germline V gives CDR1 SGHRS, CDR2 YFSETQ. V lost 5 bases and J lost 7; bases outside the gene matches: 9. Looking up the rest from reference TRBV5-1 and TRBJ2-1 gives the full variable domain: KAGVTQTPRYLIKTRGQQVTLSCSPISGHRSVSWYQQTPGQGLQFLFEYFSETQRNKGNFPGRFSGRQFSNSRSEMNVSTLELGDSALYLCASRSTGTSVNEQFFGPGTRLTVL.

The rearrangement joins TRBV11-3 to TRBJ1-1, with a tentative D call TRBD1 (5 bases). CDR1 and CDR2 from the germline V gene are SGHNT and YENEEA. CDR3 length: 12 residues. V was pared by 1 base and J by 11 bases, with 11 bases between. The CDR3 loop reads CASSLGRETAFF. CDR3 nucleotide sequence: TGTGCCAGCAGCTTAGGCAGGGAAACGGCTTTCTTT. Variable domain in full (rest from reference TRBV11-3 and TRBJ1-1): EAGVVQSPRYKIIEKKQPVAFWCNPISGHNTLYWYLQNLGQGPELLIRYENEEAVDDSQLPKDRFSAERLKGVDSTLKIQPAELGDSAVYLCASSLGRETAFFGQGTRLTVV.

The CDR3 spells CATWAGFKSGANVLTF. In DNA form, the CDR3 reads TGTGCCACCTGGGCGGGGTTTAAATCTGGGGCCAACGTCCTGACTTTC. The chain employs TRBV15 and TRBJ2-6; D is perhaps TRBD2 (6 bases). This CDR3 region has 16 residues. Germline CDR1 and CDR2: LNHNV and YYDKDF (reference sequence). Trimming shortened V by 8 bases and J by 1 base, and 15 bases separated the two germline ends.

The CDR3 loop reads CASSPGLAGGSYNEQFF. Here the CDR3 DNA reads TGCGCCAGCAGCCCAGGACTAGCGGGGGGGTCCTACAATGAGCAGTTCTTC. J is TRBJ2-1 and V is TRBV5-1; 15 positions match TRBD2. Trimming at V came to 4 bases and at J to 1 base, leaving 3 bases not matched to a gene. There are 17 residues in the CDR3. The germline gives CDR1 SGHRS, CDR2 YFSETQ. Drawing the rest from reference TRBV5-1 and TRBJ2-1, the complete variable domain is KAGVTQTPRYLIKTRGQQVTLSCSPISGHRSVSWYQQTPGQGLQFLFEYFSETQRNKGNFPGRFSGRQFSNSRSEMNVSTLELGDSALYLCASSPGLAGGSYNEQFFGPGTRLTVL.

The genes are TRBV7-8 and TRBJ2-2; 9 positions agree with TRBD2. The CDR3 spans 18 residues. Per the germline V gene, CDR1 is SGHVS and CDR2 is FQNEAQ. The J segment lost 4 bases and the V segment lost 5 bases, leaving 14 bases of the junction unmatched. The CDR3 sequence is CASSLGNLAGWSTGELFF. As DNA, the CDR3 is TGTGCCAGCAGCCTGGGGAATCTAGCGGGGTGGAGCACCGGGGAGCTGTTTTTT.

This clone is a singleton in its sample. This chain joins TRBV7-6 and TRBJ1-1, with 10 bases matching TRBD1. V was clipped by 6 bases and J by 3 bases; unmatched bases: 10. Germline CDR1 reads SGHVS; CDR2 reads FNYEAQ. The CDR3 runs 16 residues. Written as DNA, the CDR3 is TGTGCCAGCAGTTACCTCCCGGGACAGGGGTACACTGAAGCTTTCTTT. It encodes CASSYLPGQGYTEAFF.

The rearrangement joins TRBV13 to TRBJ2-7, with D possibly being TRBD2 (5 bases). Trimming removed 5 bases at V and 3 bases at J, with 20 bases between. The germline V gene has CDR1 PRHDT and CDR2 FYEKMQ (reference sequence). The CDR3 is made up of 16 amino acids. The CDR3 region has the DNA TGTGCCAGCAGCCCTCCTTACGGGGTTTCGAGCTACGAGCAGTACTTC. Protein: CASSPPYGVSSYEQYF.

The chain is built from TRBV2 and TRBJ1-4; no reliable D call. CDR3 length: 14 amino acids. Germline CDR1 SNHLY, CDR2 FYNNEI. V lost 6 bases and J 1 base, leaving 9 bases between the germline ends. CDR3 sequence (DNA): TGTGCCAGCAGCACCAGAGGAACTAATGAAAAACTGTTTTTT. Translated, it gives CASSTRGTNEKLFF.

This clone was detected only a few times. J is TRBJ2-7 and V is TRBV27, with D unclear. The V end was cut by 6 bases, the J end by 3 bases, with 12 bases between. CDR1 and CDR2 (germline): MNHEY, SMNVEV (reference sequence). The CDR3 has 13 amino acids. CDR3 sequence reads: CASRPSPGYEQYF. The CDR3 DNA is TGTGCCAGCAGGCCCTCCCCGGGCTACGAGCAGTACTTC.

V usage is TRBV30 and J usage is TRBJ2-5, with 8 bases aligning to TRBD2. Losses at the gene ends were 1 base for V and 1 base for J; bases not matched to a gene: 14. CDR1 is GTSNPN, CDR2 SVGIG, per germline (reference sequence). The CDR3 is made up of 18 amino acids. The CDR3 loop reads CAWSGTSGSSGAQETQYF. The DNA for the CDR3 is TGTGCCTGGAGTGGTACCAGCGGGAGTTCGGGGGCCCAAGAGACCCAGTACTTC.